A single sample is the source of the 25 T cell receptor beta chains below, sequenced in a study of blood T cell repertoires in COVID-19 (dated by TCRdb to about 2020). The library was made by the immunoSEQ multiplex PCR assay. Here the immuneACCESS table is served through TCRdb, limited to in-frame sequences with V and J called. Missing clones are a known gap in these copies; in checked studies unresolved V genes cover under half, and the rest lacks a known reason. For this sample the table gives over 150,000 clones, of which more than 70% were detected only once. The top ten constitute 12% to 15% of the sample. What was sequenced was peripheral blood. These receptors originate from a man between 18 and 29 years old with active or convalescent COVID-19.

The chain has TRBV2 and TRBJ1-4; tentatively, D is TRBD1 (5 bases). The CDR3 is 14 residues long. V lost 6 bases, J lost 3 bases, and 11 bases lay in between. Germline V gives CDR1 SNHLY, CDR2 FYNNEI. The chain's CDR3 is CASRAGGSNEKLFF. The CDR3 nucleotides are TGTGCCAGCAGGGCGGGGGGTTCTAATGAAAAACTGTTTTTT.

This clone has more than one count but fewer than ten. V is TRBV30 and J is TRBJ1-3; 7 positions match TRBD1. The CDR3 loop spans 15 amino acids. After removal of 0 bases from V and 0 bases from J, the junction contained 2 bases not matched to a gene. In germline, CDR1 is GTSNPN, CDR2 SVGIG (reference sequence). As DNA, the CDR3 is TGTGCCTGGAGTGTTGGGACAGTCTCTGGAAACACCATATATTTT. Amino acids: CAWSVGTVSGNTIYF.

The chain recombines TRBV18 with TRBJ2-6; TRBD1 agrees at 7 bases. This CDR3 has 17 residues. Germline V gene data show CDR1 as KGHSH and CDR2 as LQKENI. The junction had 4 bases not matched to a gene; V was cut back by 2 bases and J by 0 bases. CDR3 protein: CASSPRDSRSGANVLTF. CDR3 nucleotides: TGTGCCAGCTCACCAAGGGACAGCCGCTCTGGGGCCAACGTCCTGACTTTC.

The chain combines TRBV5-6 with TRBJ2-1, with a tentative D call TRBD1 (5 bases). The CDR3 runs to 16 residues. The V and J ends lost 0 bases and 2 bases respectively, with 12 bases between them. Looked up from germline, CDR1 is SGHDT and CDR2 is YYEEEE. The CDR3 nucleotides read TGTGCCAGCAGCTTGGCCGTTCAGGGAACCTACAATGAGCAGTTCTTC. Its translation: CASSLAVQGTYNEQFF.

The chain employs TRBV29-1 and TRBJ1-1; unclear D gene. The CDR3 runs 14 residues. Deletions cut 6 bases from V and 4 bases from J, with 18 bases between. Germline CDR1 reads SQVTM; CDR2 reads ANQGSEA. The CDR3 protein is CSVEWAALSTEAFF. DNA for the CDR3: TGCAGCGTCGAGTGGGCAGCCTTGAGCACTGAAGCTTTCTTT.

The chain uses TRBV2 and TRBJ2-1; 14 bases fit TRBD2. The CDR3 is 15 residues long. Germline V gene data show CDR1 as SNHLY and CDR2 as FYNNEI. V lost 7 bases to trimming and J lost 9 bases; unmatched junction nucleotides: 8. CDR3 sequence: CASNPGLAGEAEQFF. The CDR3 DNA follows: TGTGCCAGCAACCCGGGACTAGCGGGAGAAGCTGAGCAGTTCTTC. The variable domain in full, completed from reference TRBV2 and TRBJ2-1, reads EPEVTQTPSHQVTQMGQEVILRCVPISNHLYFYWYRQILGQKVEFLVSFYNNEISEKSEIFDDQFSVERPDGSNFTLKIRSTKLEDSAMYFCASNPGLAGEAEQFFGPGTRLTVL.

The J gene is TRBJ1-6, the V gene TRBV7-2; 8 nucleotides match TRBD1. V lost 1 base and J lost 7; bases outside the gene matches: 3. The germline V gene encodes CDR1 SGHTA and CDR2 FQGNSA. The length of the CDR3 is 15 residues. The DNA of the CDR3 is TGTGCCAGCAGCTTAGACAGGGGGTCAAATTCACCCCTCCACTTT. Protein: CASSLDRGSNSPLHF.

The chain employs TRBV11-3 and TRBJ2-7, with a weak D call TRBD2 (6 bases). CDR3 length equals 14 residues. Per germline, CDR1 SGHNT and CDR2 YENEEA. Trimming took 1 base from V and 3 from J, leaving 10 bases between them. CDR3 in DNA: TGTGCCAGCAGCTTAGGCGGGAAGATCTACGAGCAGTACTTC. Amino acids: CASSLGGKIYEQYF.

V is TRBV18 and J is TRBJ2-7; D call uncertain. CDR1 is KGHSH and CDR2 is LQKENI in the germline V gene. This CDR3 has 13 residues. Trimming removed 3 bases from V and 6 bases from J, with 12 bases in between. CDR3 in DNA: TGTGCCAGCTCACCTTACGATACTCCCGAGCAGTACTTC. It specifies CASSPYDTPEQYF.

The chain couples TRBV9 to TRBJ1-1; D remains unclear. Looked up from germline, CDR1 is SGDLS and CDR2 is YYNGEE. Between the trimmed V and J ends, which lost 0 bases and 1 base, there was a span of 7 bases. This CDR3 has 14 residues. CDR3 sequence reads: CASSVAPENTEAFF. CDR3 nucleotides: TGTGCCAGCAGCGTAGCTCCAGAGAACACTGAAGCTTTCTTT. Drawing the rest from reference TRBV9 and TRBJ1-1, the complete variable domain is DSGVTQTPKHLITATGQRVTLRCSPRSGDLSVYWYQQSLDQGLQFLIQYYNGEERAKGNILERFSAQQFPDLHSELNLSSLELGDSALYFCASSVAPENTEAFFGQGTRLTVV.

This chain uses TRBV5-6 with TRBJ2-3, with D hard to call. The CDR3 loop spans 13 amino acids. Germline values: CDR1 SGHDT, CDR2 YYEEEE. The V end lost 2 bases, the J end lost 0 bases, and 4 bases lay between the germline ends. The CDR3 protein is CASSFSSTDTQYF. The CDR3 coding sequence is TGTGCCAGCAGCTTCTCTAGCACAGATACGCAGTATTTT.

V usage is TRBV6-5 and J usage is TRBJ2-7; 9 nucleotides match TRBD1. The germline V gene has CDR1 MNHEY and CDR2 SVGAGI. Trimming took 6 bases from V and 3 from J; bases not matched to a gene: 9. This CDR3 has 15 amino acids. The CDR3 DNA reads as TGTGCCAGCAGAGAGAACAGGGGGCCCCTCTACGAGCAGTACTTC. Protein sequence: CASRENRGPLYEQYF.

In its sample, this clone was seen a few times. This sequence joins TRBV7-3 and TRBJ1-1; 7 bases are shared with TRBD1. The germline CDR1 and CDR2 sequences are SGHTA and FQGTGA. The ends lost 5 bases at V and 5 bases at J; junction bases unmatched: 8. The CDR3 contains 14 residues. Written as DNA, the CDR3 is TGTGCCAGCAGCCCTATAAGGGGGCCAACTGAAGCTTTCTTT. The encoded protein is CASSPIRGPTEAFF.

This chain links TRBV10-3 with TRBJ2-7; 9 nucleotides agree with TRBD1. This CDR3 is built from 14 residues. Germline-derived CDR1 and CDR2 are ENHRY and SYGVKD. J was trimmed by 7 bases and V by 8 bases; bases with no gene match: 12. CDR3: CAIGAGQGMTEQYF. DNA for the CDR3: TGTGCCATCGGTGCGGGACAGGGAATGACGGAGCAGTACTTC.

This sequence joins TRBV7-2 and TRBJ1-6; D call uncertain. The CDR3 has 14 amino acids. Looked up from germline, CDR1 is SGHTA and CDR2 is FQGNSA. Trimming cost V 1 base and J 7 bases, with 8 bases left between them. CDR3 DNA: TGTGCCAGCAGCTTAGAGAGAGCGAATTCACCCCTCCACTTT. Amino acid sequence: CASSLERANSPLHF. The whole variable domain, filled in from reference TRBV7-2 and TRBJ1-6, reads GAGVSQSPSNKVTEKGKDVELRCDPISGHTALYWYRQSLGQGLEFLIYFQGNSAPDKSGLPSDRFSAERTGGSVSTLTIQRTQQEDSAVYLCASSLERANSPLHFGNGTRLTVT.

The V gene is TRBV7-2, the J gene TRBJ2-7; TRBD2 agrees at 7 bases. Trimming cost V 5 bases and J 2 bases; bases outside gene matches: 6. In germline, CDR1 is SGHTA, CDR2 FQGNSA. The CDR3 has 14 amino acids. This chain's CDR3 is CASSRVGGTYEQYF. CDR3 DNA sequence: TGTGCCAGCAGCCGCGTGGGAGGGACCTACGAGCAGTACTTC.

The chain employs TRBV4-3 and TRBJ2-1; TRBD2 aligns across 9 bases. The CDR3 spans 21 residues. V lost 0 bases, J lost 0 bases, and 15 bases stayed unmatched. Looked up from germline, CDR1 is LGHNA and CDR2 is YSLEER. As DNA, the CDR3 is TGCGCCAGCAGCCAAGATCCTCGGGTAGCGGGAGCTTGGGGCTCCTACAATGAGCAGTTCTTC. As protein: CASSQDPRVAGAWGSYNEQFF.

The gene calls are TRBV5-1 and TRBJ1-1; TRBD1 agrees at 7 bases. Germline V gene sequence: CDR1 SGHRS, CDR2 YFSETQ. The CDR3 consists of 14 residues. V shed 4 bases, J shed 2 bases, and the junction held 5 bases outside the gene matches. CDR3 in amino acids: CASSKGTANTEAFF. The CDR3 DNA sequence: TGCGCCAGCAGCAAAGGGACAGCTAACACTGAAGCTTTCTTT.

The chain joins TRBV27 to TRBJ2-2; 9 bases line up with TRBD1. CDR1 is MNHEY, CDR2 SMNVEV, per germline (reference sequence). V dropped 6 bases and J dropped 4; count of bases not matched to a gene: 3. The CDR3 totals 14 residues. The CDR3 region is CASSRDRVTGELFF. CDR3 nucleotide sequence: TGTGCCAGCAGCAGGGACAGGGTCACCGGGGAGCTGTTTTTT.

The rearrangement uses TRBV5-1 and TRBJ2-1, with 8 nucleotides matching TRBD2. Unmatched junction bases numbered 7, after V lost 1 base and J lost 4 bases. The CDR3 has 16 amino acids. The germline gives CDR1 SGHRS, CDR2 YFSETQ. The CDR3 sequence: CASSLQGQRGYNEQFF. CDR3 coding DNA: TGCGCCAGCAGCTTGCAAGGCCAGCGGGGGTACAATGAGCAGTTCTTC.

The gene calls are TRBV6-5 and TRBJ2-1; a possible D gene is TRBD1 (6 bases). Trimming took 7 bases from V and 5 from J, leaving 18 bases between them. The CDR3 runs to 15 residues. Per germline, CDR1 MNHEY and CDR2 SVGAGI. The CDR3 DNA reads as TGTGCCAGCACTTTCCGGGGACATGGAAACAATGAGCAGTTCTTC. This encodes CASTFRGHGNNEQFF.

The chain has TRBV27 and TRBJ2-7; 10 bases line up with TRBD2. Germline trimming cut 2 bases from V and 3 bases from J; bases unmatched to any gene: 10. The CDR3 length is 17 residues. The germline CDR1 and CDR2 sequences are MNHEY and SMNVEV (reference sequence). The CDR3 spells CASSLRVASGRNYEQYF. CDR3 bases: TGTGCCAGCAGTTTAAGGGTGGCTAGCGGGAGAAACTACGAGCAGTACTTC.

V is TRBV15 and J is TRBJ2-7; 9 bases agree with TRBD2. Trimming at V came to 1 base and at J to 4 bases, leaving 17 bases not matched to a gene. CDR3 length: 19 amino acids. The germline V gene encodes CDR1 LNHNV and CDR2 YYDKDF (reference sequence). The CDR3 region is CATSRAGQQIAGVGYEQYF. CDR3 bases: TGTGCCACCAGCAGAGCGGGACAGCAAATAGCGGGAGTAGGGTACGAGCAGTACTTC.

This clone was detected a few times. The rearrangement links TRBV6-4 to TRBJ2-1; 7 bases fit TRBD1. The junction had 7 bases not matched to a gene; V was cut back by 0 bases and J by 5 bases. Germline lookup yields CDR1 MRHNA and CDR2 SNTAGT. The CDR3 sequence is 16 residues long. CDR3 sequence (DNA): TGTGCCAGCAGTGACTCGGATACAGGGGATAACAATGAGCAGTTCTTC. Protein: CASSDSDTGDNNEQFF.

This chain joins TRBV6-1 and TRBJ1-2; 12 bases align to TRBD1. V gave up 6 bases and J gave up 7 bases; unmatched junction bases: 6. The CDR3 totals 14 residues. CDR1 and CDR2 (germline): MNHNS, SASEGT. The CDR3 DNA reads TGTGCCAGCAGGGGACAGGGGGCGCGAAGTGGCTACACCTTC. Its translation is CASRGQGARSGYTF.